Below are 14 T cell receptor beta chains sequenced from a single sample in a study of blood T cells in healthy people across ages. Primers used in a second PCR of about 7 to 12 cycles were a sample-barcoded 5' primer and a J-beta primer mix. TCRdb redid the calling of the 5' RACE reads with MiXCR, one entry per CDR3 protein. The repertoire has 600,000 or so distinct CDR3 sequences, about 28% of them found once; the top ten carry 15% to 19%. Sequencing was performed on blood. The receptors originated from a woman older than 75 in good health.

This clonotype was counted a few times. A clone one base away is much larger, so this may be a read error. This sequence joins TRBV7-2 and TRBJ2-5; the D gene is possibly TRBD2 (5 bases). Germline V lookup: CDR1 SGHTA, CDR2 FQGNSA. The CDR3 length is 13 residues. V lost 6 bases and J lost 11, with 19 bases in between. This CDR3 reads CASSQLGYNEQYF. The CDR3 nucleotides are TGTGCCAGCAGTCAACTAGGCTACAATGAGCAGTACTTC.

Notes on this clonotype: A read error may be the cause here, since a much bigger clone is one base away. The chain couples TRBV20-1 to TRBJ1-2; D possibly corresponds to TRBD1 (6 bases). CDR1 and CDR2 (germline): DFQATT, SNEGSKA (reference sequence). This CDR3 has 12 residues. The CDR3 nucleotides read TGCAGGGCTAGTAGGGGGGCCCTAGGCTACACCTTC. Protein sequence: CRASRGALGYTF.

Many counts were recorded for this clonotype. The CDR3: CASSSLSGYEQYF. Here the CDR3 DNA reads TGTGCCAGCAGCTCCCTGTCGGGATACGAGCAGTACTTC. V and J are TRBV7-2 and TRBJ2-7; tentatively, D is TRBD2 (5 bases). From germline, CDR1 is SGHTA and CDR2 FQGNSA. V was trimmed by 4 bases and J by 4 bases, leaving 11 bases between them. The CDR3 runs 13 residues. The full variable domain, with the rest looked up from reference TRBV7-2 and TRBJ2-7, is GAGVSQSPSNKVTEKGKDVELRCDPISGHTALYWYRQSLGQGLEFLIYFQGNSAPDKSGLPSDRFSAERTGGSVSTLTIQRTQQEDSAVYLCASSSLSGYEQYFGPGTRLTVT.

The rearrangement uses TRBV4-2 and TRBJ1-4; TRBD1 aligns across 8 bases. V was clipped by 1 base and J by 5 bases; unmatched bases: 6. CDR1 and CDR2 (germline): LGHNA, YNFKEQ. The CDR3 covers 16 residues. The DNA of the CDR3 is TGTGCCAGCAGCCAAGGAACCAGGACAGGGAATGAAAAACTGTTTTTT. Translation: CASSQGTRTGNEKLFF.

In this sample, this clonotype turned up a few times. Here the CDR3 DNA reads TGTGCCAGTTTGAAGGAAAGGGGCACTGAAGCTTTCTTT. Translated: CASLKERGTEAFF. This sequence joins TRBV7-9 and TRBJ1-1; D might be TRBD1 (5 bases). This CDR3 is built from 13 residues. Germline CDR1 SEHNR, CDR2 FQNEAQ (reference sequence). V gave up 9 bases and J gave up 4 bases, with 15 bases separating them.

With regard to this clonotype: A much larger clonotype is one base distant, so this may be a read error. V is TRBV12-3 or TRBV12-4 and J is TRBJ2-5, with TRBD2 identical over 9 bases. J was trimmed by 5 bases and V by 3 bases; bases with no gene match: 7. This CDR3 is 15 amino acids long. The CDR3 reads CASSLGAGGTETQYF. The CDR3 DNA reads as TGTGCCAGCAGTTTGGGAGCGGGGGGCACGGAGACCCAGTACTTC.

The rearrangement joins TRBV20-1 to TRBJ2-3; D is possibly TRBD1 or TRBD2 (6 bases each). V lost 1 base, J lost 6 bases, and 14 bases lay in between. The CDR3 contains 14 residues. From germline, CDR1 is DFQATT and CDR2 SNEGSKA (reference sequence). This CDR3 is CSARAGAGMDTQYF. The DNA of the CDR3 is TGCAGTGCTAGAGCGGGGGCAGGGATGGATACGCAGTATTTT.

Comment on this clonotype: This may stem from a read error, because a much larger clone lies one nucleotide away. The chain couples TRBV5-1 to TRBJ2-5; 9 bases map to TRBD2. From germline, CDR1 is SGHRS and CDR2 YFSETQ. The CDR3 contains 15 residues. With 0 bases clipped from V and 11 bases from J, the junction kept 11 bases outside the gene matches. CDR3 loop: CASSLGGGAYNGQYF. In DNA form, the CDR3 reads TGCGCCAGCAGCTTGGGCGGGGGGGCCTACAATGGGCAGTACTTC.

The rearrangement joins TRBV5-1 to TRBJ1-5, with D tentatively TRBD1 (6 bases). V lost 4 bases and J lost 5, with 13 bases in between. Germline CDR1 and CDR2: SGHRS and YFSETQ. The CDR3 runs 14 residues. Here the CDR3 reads CASSPAGGHQPQHF. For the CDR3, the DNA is TGCGCCAGCAGCCCGGCGGGGGGCCATCAGCCCCAGCATTTT.

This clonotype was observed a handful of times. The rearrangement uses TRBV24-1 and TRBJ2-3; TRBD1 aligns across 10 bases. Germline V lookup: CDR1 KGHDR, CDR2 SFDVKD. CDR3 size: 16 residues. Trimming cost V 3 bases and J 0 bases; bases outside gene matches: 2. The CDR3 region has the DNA TGTGCCACCAGTGATCGACAGGGGGCCAGCACAGATACGCAGTATTTT. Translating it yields CATSDRQGASTDTQYF.

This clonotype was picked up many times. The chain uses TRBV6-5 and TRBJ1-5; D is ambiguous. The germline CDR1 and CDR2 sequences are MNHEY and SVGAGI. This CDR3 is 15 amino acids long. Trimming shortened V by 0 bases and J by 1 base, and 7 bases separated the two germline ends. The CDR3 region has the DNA TGTGCCAGCAGTTACTCGAGGAGCAGCAATCAGCCCCAGCATTTT. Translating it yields CASSYSRSSNQPQHF.

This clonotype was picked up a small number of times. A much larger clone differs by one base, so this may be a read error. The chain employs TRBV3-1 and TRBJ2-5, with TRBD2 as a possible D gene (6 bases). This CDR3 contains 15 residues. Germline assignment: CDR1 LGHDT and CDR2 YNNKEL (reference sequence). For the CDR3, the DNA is TGTGCCGGCAGCCAAGTGGCGGGGTCAGTGGAGACCCAGTACTTC. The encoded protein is CAGSQVAGSVETQYF.

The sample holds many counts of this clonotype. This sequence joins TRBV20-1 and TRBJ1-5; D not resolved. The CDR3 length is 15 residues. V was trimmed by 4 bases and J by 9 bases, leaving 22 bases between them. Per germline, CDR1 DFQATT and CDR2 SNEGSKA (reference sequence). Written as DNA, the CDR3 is TGCAGTGCTAAGTCAATCGGGGTAGAAGTTCGGCCCCAGCATTTT. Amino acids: CSAKSIGVEVRPQHF.

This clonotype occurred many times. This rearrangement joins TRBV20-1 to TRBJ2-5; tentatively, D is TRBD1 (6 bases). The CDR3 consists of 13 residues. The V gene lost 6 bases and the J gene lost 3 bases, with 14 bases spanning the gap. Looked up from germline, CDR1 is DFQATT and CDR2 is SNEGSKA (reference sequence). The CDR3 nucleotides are TGCAGTGCCGATATGGACAGAGAAGAGACCCAGTACTTC. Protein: CSADMDREETQYF.